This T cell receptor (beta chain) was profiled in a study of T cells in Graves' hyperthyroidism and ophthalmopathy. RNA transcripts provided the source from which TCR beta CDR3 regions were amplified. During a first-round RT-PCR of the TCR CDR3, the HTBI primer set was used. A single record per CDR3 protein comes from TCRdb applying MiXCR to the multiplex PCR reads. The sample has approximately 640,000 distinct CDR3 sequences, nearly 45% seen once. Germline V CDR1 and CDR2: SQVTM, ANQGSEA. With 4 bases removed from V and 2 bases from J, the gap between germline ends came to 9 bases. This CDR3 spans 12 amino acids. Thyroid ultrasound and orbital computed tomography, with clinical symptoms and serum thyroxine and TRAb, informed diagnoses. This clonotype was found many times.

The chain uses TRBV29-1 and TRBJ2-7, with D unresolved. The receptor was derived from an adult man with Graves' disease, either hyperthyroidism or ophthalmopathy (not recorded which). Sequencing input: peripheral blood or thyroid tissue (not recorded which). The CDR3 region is CSVVSWTYEQYF. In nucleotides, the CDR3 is TGCAGCGTTGTTTCCTGGACCTACGAGCAGTACTTC.